These 17 T cell receptor beta chains share one sample of origin, sequenced in a study of regulatory T cells in long-lasting Graves disease. As to time point: persistent/refractory GD, antithyroid drugs over 5 years with positive TRAb. PBMC RNA served as the TCR library source. Sequencing libraries for TCR beta were prepared with iRepertoire HTBI primers and Arm-PCR of CDR3 regions. TCRdb re-called the multiplex PCR reads through MiXCR, storing one row per CDR3 protein. Among 600,000 to 850,000 distinct CDR3 sequences listed, 25% to 35% were seen once. The sequenced sample was peripheral blood mononuclear cells (PBMCs), obtained when the disease was refractory, from a patient treated with antithyroid drugs. Receptors were obtained from a female donor with Graves disease.

In this sample, this clonotype turned up many times. The chain uses TRBV6-4 and TRBJ2-1; 13 nucleotides agree with TRBD2. CDR3 length: 15 amino acids. Trimming cost V 2 bases and J 5 bases; bases outside gene matches: 0. From germline, CDR1 is MRHNA and CDR2 SNTAGT. The chain's CDR3 is CASSDGTSGNNEQFF. The CDR3 DNA reads as TGTGCCAGCAGTGACGGGACTAGCGGGAACAATGAGCAGTTCTTC.

This clonotype came up a few times. CDR3 sequence: CAGIPRLMNTEAFF. The CDR3 DNA follows: TGTGCCGGCATTCCCCGCTTAATGAACACTGAAGCTTTCTTT. The chain combines TRBV28 with TRBJ1-1, with D unresolved. V shed 11 bases and J shed 0 bases, with 16 bases lying between them. The CDR3 runs 14 residues. In germline, CDR1 is MDHEN, CDR2 SYDVKM.

J is TRBJ1-3 and V is TRBV16, with D unresolved. The germline CDR1 and CDR2 sequences are KGHSY and FQNENV. The germline V and J ends were trimmed by 4 bases and 6 bases, with 10 bases remaining between them. The CDR3 sequence is 13 residues long. DNA for the CDR3: TGTGCCAGCAGCCTCACTAATCCAAACACCATATATTTT. It codes for CASSLTNPNTIYF.

The rearrangement joins TRBV5-6 to TRBJ1-1; D may be TRBD1 (5 bases). CDR1 and CDR2 from the germline V gene are SGHDT and YYEEEE. V was clipped by 0 bases and J by 14 bases, with 20 bases between them. The CDR3 has 14 amino acids. CDR3 sequence (DNA): TGTGCCAGCAGCTTGGAGGCCAGCGGGTCTGGGGCCTTCTTT. This gives the protein CASSLEASGSGAFF.

This clonotype has more than one count but fewer than ten. The gene calls are TRBV6-5 and TRBJ1-4; D remains ambiguous. Germline V CDR1 and CDR2: MNHEY, SVGAGI. Trimming shortened V by 0 bases and J by 8 bases, and 13 bases separated the two germline ends. The CDR3 is 15 residues long. CDR3 nucleotide sequence: TGTGCCAGCAGTTACTCGGCGGTGGGCGTCGAAAAACTGTTTTTT. This encodes CASSYSAVGVEKLFF.

As regards this clonotype: The junction departs from germline at one end; a sequencing error may be responsible. The V and J genes are TRBV5-1 and TRBJ2-5; no clear D. The CDR3 is 14 residues long. CDR1 is SGHRS, CDR2 YFSETQ, per germline. The CDR3: CASSLVASQGTQYF. The CDR3 DNA sequence: TGCGCCAGCAGCTTGGTAGCTTCTCAAGGGACCCAGTACTTC.

This clonotype came up a few times. The genes are TRBV20-1 and TRBJ1-1, with a tentative D call TRBD1 (5 bases). The CDR3 loop spans 16 amino acids. The V gene's germline CDR1 is DFQATT and CDR2 SNEGSKA (reference sequence). Trimming shortened V by 1 base and J by 1 base, and 16 bases separated the two germline ends. The CDR3 DNA is TGCAGTGCTAGAGGACCGGTCCCGAGGGGGAACACTGAAGCTTTCTTT. It translates to CSARGPVPRGNTEAFF.

This clonotype was observed at least ten times. The V and J genes are TRBV6-2 or TRBV6-3 and TRBJ1-1, with 8 bases aligning to TRBD1. The ends lost 0 bases at V and 7 bases at J; junction bases unmatched: 4. The CDR3 extends over 14 amino acids. From germline, CDR1 is MNHEY and CDR2 SVGEGT. CDR3: CASSYSAGGNEAFF. In nucleotides, the CDR3 is TGTGCCAGCAGTTACTCTGCAGGGGGCAATGAAGCTTTCTTT.

This clonotype was seen ten or more times. This sequence joins TRBV11-2 and TRBJ1-2; D remains ambiguous. Germline CDR1 is SGHAT and CDR2 is FQNNGV. Between the trimmed V and J ends, which lost 4 bases and 4 bases, there was a span of 13 bases. The CDR3 covers 14 residues. CDR3 DNA sequence: TGTGCCAGCAGCTCTCGGTCCACTGGCTATGGCTACACCTTC. Residues: CASSSRSTGYGYTF.

The chain employs TRBV9 and TRBJ2-7; D is perhaps TRBD1 (5 bases). Germline V CDR1 and CDR2: SGDLS, YYNGEE. The V gene lost 1 base and the J gene lost 0 bases, with 8 bases spanning the gap. The CDR3 consists of 14 residues. CDR3 protein: CASSVMDNSYEQYF. In DNA, the CDR3 is TGTGCCAGCAGCGTAATGGACAACTCCTACGAGCAGTACTTC.

About this clonotype itself: A single base separates this from a much larger clone, so it may be a read error. J is TRBJ1-1 and V is TRBV11-2; D perhaps matches TRBD1 (6 bases). V was clipped by 6 bases and J by 4 bases, with 12 bases between them. CDR1 SGHAT and CDR2 FQNNGV come from the germline V gene. The length of the CDR3 is 13 residues. This CDR3 reads CASSPNRATEAFF. The CDR3 region has the DNA TGTGCCAGCAGTCCAAACAGGGCCACTGAAGCTTTCTTT. The full variable domain, rest sourced from reference TRBV11-2 and TRBJ1-1, is EAGVAQSPRYKIIEKRQSVAFWCNPISGHATLYWYQQILGQGPKLLIQFQNNGVVDDSQLPKDRFSAERLKGVDSTLKIQPAKLEDSAVYLCASSPNRATEAFFGQGTRLTVV.

The chain carries TRBV19 and TRBJ1-5, with TRBD1 matching 7 bases. The CDR3 consists of 15 residues. From germline, CDR1 is LNHDA and CDR2 SQIVND (reference sequence). V gave up 3 bases and J gave up 4 bases; unmatched junction bases: 6. The DNA of the CDR3 is TGTGCCAGTAGTATTAACAGGGACAGTAATCAGCCCCAGCATTTT. Translating it yields CASSINRDSNQPQHF.

The chain employs TRBV12-5 and TRBJ2-7, with D perhaps TRBD2 (5 bases). Germline assignment: CDR1 LGHNT and CDR2 FRNRAP. The ends were cut back, 0 bases at V and 3 bases at J, with 9 bases in the middle. The CDR3 runs to 14 residues. DNA of the CDR3: TGTGCTAGTGGTTTGGTGGGTGGAGGCTACGAGCAGTACTTC. This sequence encodes CASGLVGGGYEQYF.

This clonotype was observed a handful of times. The chain is built from TRBV27 and TRBJ2-7; D remains unclear. Between the trimmed V and J ends, which lost 0 bases and 6 bases, there was a span of 12 bases. The CDR3 spans 14 residues. Looked up from germline, CDR1 is MNHEY and CDR2 is SMNVEV (reference sequence). The DNA for the CDR3 is TGTGCCAGCAGTTTATCCGGGCCCTGGCGCGAGCAGTACTTC. It is translated as CASSLSGPWREQYF.

The count of this clonotype is one. The V and J genes are TRBV28 and TRBJ1-5; TRBD1 might be the D (5 bases). V lost 2 bases and J lost 9, with 11 bases in between. Germline V lookup: CDR1 MDHEN, CDR2 SYDVKM. The CDR3 is 13 amino acids. CDR3 in DNA: TGTGCCAGCAGTTTACAGGGAGACCTGCCCCAGCATTTT. Residues: CASSLQGDLPQHF.

The chain has TRBV27 and TRBJ1-2; TRBD1 matches at 7 bases. With 5 bases clipped from V and 1 base from J, the junction kept 10 bases outside the gene matches. This CDR3 spans 16 amino acids. Germline CDR1 MNHEY, CDR2 SMNVEV (reference sequence). This chain's CDR3 is CASSTNKRGHNYGYTF. The CDR3 coding sequence is TGTGCCAGCAGTACTAATAAGAGGGGGCATAACTATGGCTACACCTTC.

The chain carries TRBV18 and TRBJ2-2; D gene ambiguous. Looked up from germline, CDR1 is KGHSH and CDR2 is LQKENI. The CDR3 covers 17 residues. V dropped 4 bases and J dropped 0 bases, with 15 bases sitting between them. The CDR3 loop is CASSHSPKTANTGELFF. In nucleotides, the CDR3 is TGTGCCAGCTCACACTCCCCGAAGACTGCGAACACCGGGGAGCTGTTTTTT.